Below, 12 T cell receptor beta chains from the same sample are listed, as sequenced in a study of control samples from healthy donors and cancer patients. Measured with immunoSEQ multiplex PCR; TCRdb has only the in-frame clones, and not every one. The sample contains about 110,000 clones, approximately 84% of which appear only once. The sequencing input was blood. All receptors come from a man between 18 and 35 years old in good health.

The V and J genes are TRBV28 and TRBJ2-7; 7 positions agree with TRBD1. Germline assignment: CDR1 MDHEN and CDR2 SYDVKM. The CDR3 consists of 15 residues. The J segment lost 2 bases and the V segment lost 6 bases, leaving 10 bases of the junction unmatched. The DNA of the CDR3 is TGTGCCAGCAGAACAGACAGGGAGAAGACCTACGAGCAGTACTTC. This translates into CASRTDREKTYEQYF.

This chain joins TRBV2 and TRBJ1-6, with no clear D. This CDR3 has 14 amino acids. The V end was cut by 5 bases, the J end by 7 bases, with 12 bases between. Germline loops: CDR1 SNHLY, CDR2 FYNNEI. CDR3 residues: CASSPQDGNSPLHF. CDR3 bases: TGTGCCAGCAGTCCCCAGGACGGGAATTCACCCCTCCACTTT.

The CDR3, as DNA: TGTGCCAGCAGCCTCCGGTACGTTACAGATACGCAGTATTTT. It codes for CASSLRYVTDTQYF. The genes are TRBV7-2 and TRBJ2-3; D is undetermined. Germline V gives CDR1 SGHTA, CDR2 FQGNSA. The CDR3 has 14 residues. Trimming stripped 5 bases from V and 3 bases from J, with 12 bases between.

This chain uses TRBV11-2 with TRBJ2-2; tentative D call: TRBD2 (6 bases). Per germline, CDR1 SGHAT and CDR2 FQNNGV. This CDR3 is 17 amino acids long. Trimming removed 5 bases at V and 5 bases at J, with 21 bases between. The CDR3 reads CASSHRTWRDSTGELFF. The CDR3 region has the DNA TGTGCCAGCAGCCACCGAACGTGGAGGGATTCAACCGGGGAGCTGTTTTTT.

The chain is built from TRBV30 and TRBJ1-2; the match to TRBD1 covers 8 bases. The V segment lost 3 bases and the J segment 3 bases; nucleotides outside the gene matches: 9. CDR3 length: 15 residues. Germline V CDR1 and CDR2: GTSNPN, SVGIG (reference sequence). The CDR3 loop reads CAWRDRAYLDYGYTF. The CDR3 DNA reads TGTGCCTGGAGGGACAGGGCTTACCTGGACTATGGCTACACCTTC.

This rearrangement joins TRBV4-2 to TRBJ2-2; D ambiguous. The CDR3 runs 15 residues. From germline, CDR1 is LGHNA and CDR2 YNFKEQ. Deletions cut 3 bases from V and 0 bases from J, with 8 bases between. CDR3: CASSQTGSNTGELFF. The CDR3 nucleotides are TGTGCCAGCAGCCAGACCGGATCGAACACCGGGGAGCTGTTTTTT.

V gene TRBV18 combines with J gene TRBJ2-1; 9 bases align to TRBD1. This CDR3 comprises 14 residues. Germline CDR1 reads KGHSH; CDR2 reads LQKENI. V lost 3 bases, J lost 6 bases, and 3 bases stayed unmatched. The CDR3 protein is CASSPGTGSNEQFF. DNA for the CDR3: TGTGCCAGCTCACCCGGGACAGGGAGCAATGAGCAGTTCTTC.

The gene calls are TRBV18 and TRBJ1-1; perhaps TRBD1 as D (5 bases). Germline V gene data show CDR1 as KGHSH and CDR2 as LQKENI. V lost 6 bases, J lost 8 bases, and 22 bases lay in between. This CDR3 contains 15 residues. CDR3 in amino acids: CASSLTEGSRGEAFF. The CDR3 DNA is TGTGCCAGCTCGCTAACCGAGGGCAGCCGGGGGGAAGCTTTCTTT.

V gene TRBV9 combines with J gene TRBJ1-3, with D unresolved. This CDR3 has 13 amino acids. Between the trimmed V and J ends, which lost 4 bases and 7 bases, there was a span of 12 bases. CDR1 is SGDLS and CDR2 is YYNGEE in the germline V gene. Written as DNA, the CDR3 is TGTGCCAGCAGCCCTCCGTCCGGGAACACCATATATTTT. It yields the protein CASSPPSGNTIYF.

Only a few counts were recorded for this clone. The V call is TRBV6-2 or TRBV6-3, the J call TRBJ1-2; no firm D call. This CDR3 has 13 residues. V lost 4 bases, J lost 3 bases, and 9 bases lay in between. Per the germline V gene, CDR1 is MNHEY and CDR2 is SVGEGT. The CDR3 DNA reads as TGTGCCAGCAGTTCTGAGAGCCACTATGGCTACACCTTC. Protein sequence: CASSSESHYGYTF.

The CDR3, as DNA: TGTGCCAGCAGCCGGACAGGGGTCGGCTACACCTTC. The encoded protein is CASSRTGVGYTF. This chain uses TRBV7-9 with TRBJ1-2, with 9 bases fitting TRBD1. Looked up from germline, CDR1 is SEHNR and CDR2 is FQNEAQ (reference sequence). Trimming cost V 5 bases and J 8 bases; bases outside gene matches: 3. This CDR3 comprises 12 residues.

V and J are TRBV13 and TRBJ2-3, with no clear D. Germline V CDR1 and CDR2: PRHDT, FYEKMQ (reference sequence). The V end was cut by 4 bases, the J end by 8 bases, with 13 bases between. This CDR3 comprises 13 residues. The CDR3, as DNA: TGTGCCAGCAGCTACCGACAAGCTGCTACGCAGTATTTT. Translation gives CASSYRQAATQYF.